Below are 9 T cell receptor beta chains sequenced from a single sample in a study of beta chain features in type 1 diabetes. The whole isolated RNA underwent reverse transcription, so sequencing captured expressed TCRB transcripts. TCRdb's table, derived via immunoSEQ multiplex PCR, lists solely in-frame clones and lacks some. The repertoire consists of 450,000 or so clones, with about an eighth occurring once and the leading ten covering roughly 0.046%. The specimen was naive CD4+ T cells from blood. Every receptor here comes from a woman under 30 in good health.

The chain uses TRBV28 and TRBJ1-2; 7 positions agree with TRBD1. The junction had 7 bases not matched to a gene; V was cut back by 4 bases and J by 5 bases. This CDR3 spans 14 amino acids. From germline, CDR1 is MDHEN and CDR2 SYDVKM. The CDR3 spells CASSSGTATYGYTF. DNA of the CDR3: TGTGCCAGCAGTTCCGGGACAGCAACTTATGGCTACACCTTC.

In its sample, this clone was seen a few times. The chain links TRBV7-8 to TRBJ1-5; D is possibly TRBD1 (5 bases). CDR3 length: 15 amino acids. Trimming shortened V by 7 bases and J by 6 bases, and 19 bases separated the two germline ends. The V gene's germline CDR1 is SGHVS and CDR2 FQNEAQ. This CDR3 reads CASTPRGGEIQPQHF. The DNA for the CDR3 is TGTGCCAGCACGCCCCGGGGAGGGGAAATTCAGCCCCAGCATTTT. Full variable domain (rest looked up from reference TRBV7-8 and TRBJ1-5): GAGVSQSPRYKVAKRGQDVALRCDPISGHVSLFWYQQALGQGPEFLTYFQNEAQLDKSGLPSDRFFAERPEGSVSTLKIQRTQQEDSAVYLCASTPRGGEIQPQHFGDGTRLSIL.

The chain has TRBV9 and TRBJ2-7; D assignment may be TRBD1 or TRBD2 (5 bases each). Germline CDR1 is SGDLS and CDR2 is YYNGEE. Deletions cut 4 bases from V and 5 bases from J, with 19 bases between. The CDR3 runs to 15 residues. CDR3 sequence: CASSPPGTSLHEQYF. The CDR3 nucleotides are TGTGCCAGCAGCCCACCCGGGACCTCCCTTCACGAGCAGTACTTC. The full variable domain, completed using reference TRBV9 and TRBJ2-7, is DSGVTQTPKHLITATGQRVTLRCSPRSGDLSVYWYQQSLDQGLQFLIQYYNGEERAKGNILERFSAQQFPDLHSELNLSSLELGDSALYFCASSPPGTSLHEQYFGPGTRLTVT.

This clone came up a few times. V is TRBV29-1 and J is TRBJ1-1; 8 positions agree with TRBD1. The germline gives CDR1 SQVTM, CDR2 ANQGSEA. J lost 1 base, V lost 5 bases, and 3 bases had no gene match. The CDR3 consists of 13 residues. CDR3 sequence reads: CSVRTGKNTEAFF. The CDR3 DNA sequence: TGCAGCGTTCGGACAGGGAAGAACACTGAAGCTTTCTTT.

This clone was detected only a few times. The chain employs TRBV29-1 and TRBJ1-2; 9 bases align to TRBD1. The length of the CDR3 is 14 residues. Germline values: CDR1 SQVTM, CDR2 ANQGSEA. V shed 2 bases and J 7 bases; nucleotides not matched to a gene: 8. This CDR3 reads CSVELGTGNPGYTF. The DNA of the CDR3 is TGCAGCGTTGAATTGGGGACAGGGAATCCTGGCTACACCTTC.

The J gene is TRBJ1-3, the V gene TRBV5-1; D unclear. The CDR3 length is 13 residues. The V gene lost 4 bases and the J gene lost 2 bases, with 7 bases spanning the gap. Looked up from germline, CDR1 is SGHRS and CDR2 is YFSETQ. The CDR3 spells CASSADTGNTIYF. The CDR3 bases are TGCGCCAGCAGCGCCGACACTGGAAACACCATATATTTT. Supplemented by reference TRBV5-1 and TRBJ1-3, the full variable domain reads KAGVTQTPRYLIKTRGQQVTLSCSPISGHRSVSWYQQTPGQGLQFLFEYFSETQRNKGNFPGRFSGRQFSNSRSEMNVSTLELGDSALYLCASSADTGNTIYFGEGSWLTVV.

The CDR3 nucleotides read TGTGCCAGCAGCTCCGAGAGACTAGCGGGAGTCTCAGATACGCAGTATTTT. Its protein is CASSSERLAGVSDTQYF. The chain employs TRBV5-6 and TRBJ2-3; 12 nucleotides match TRBD2. V lost 3 bases, J lost 4 bases, and 9 bases stayed unmatched. In germline, CDR1 is SGHDT, CDR2 YYEEEE. The CDR3 consists of 17 residues.

The CDR3 region is CASSLDYAQETQYF. The CDR3 DNA reads as TGTGCCAGCAGCTTAGACTACGCACAAGAGACCCAGTACTTC. The genes are TRBV7-2 and TRBJ2-5; D call uncertain. The CDR3 sequence is 14 residues long. The V gene's germline CDR1 is SGHTA and CDR2 FQGNSA. V gave up 1 base and J gave up 2 bases, with 8 bases separating them.

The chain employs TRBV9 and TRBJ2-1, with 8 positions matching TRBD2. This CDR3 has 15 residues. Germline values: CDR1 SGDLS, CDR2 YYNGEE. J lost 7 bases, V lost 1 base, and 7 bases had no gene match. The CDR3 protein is CASSVTGGGTNEQFF. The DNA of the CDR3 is TGTGCCAGCAGCGTAACTGGCGGGGGGACGAATGAGCAGTTCTTC.